Listed below are T cell receptor beta chains from one sample, sequenced in a study of blood T cell repertoires in COVID-19. TCRdb's copy holds only in-frame clones and misses some; the assay was immunoSEQ multiplex PCR. The sample has approximately 250,000 clones, around 88% seen once; the top ten hold approximately 6%. What was sequenced was peripheral blood. The receptors come from a woman older than 75 with COVID-19, enrolled during active disease. The CDR3 runs from the conserved cysteine through the conserved F or W. D genes are given only for firm matches. Clone size is given for some rows only: seen once, a few or many times, or a class if the clone is expanded.

J gene | D gene | V gene | CDR3 length | clone size | CDR3 DNA | CDR3 protein
TRBJ1-3 | . | TRBV28 | 15 | . | TGTGCCAGCAGTTTGACCGTCCCCCTAGAAGACACCATATATTTT | CASSLTVPLEDTIYF
TRBJ1-5 | . | TRBV5-4 | 13 | . | TGTGCCAGCAGCTTGGGACTGACAGGACCCCAGCATTTT | CASSLGLTGPQHF
TRBJ2-1 | TRBD2 | TRBV7-3 | 15 | . | TGTGCCAGCAGCGATAGCGGGGGCTCCTACAATGAGCAGTTCTTC | CASSDSGGSYNEQFF
TRBJ1-1 | . | TRBV28 | 14 | . | TGTGCCAGCAGTTCTAGCGCGGAGAACACTGAAGCTTTCTTT | CASSSSAENTEAFF
TRBJ2-1 | TRBD2 | TRBV10-1 | 16 | . | TGCGCCAGCAGTCAAGGGACTAGCGGGGGGAAGAATGAGCAGTTCTTC | CASSQGTSGGKNEQFF
TRBJ1-1 | TRBD1 | TRBV2 | 14 | . | TGTGCCAGTAGGACAGGGTTTCAAGGCACTGAAGCTTTCTTT | CASRTGFQGTEAFF
TRBJ1-2 | . | TRBV7-2 | 13 | . | TGTGCCAGCAGCCCGGACAGTAACTATGGCTACACCTTC | CASSPDSNYGYTF
TRBJ1-3 | TRBD1 | TRBV18 | 16 | . | TGTGCCAGCTCACCGGATGGACAGGGGACTGGAAACACCATATATTTT | CASSPDGQGTGNTIYF
TRBJ1-6 | TRBD1 | TRBV18 | 14 | . | TGTGCCAGCTCACCAGGGACAGGGGATTCACCCCTCCACTTT | CASSPGTGDSPLHF
TRBJ1-1 | . | TRBV28 | 14 | . | TGTGCCAGCAGTCCCCCCAACAGGGCCACTGAAGCTTTCTTT | CASSPPNRATEAFF
TRBJ1-5 | . | TRBV4-3 | 15 | once | TGCGCCAGCAGCCAAGATGGAGCGAGCAATCAGCCCCAGCATTTT | CASSQDGASNQPQHF
TRBJ1-2 | . | TRBV2 | 15 | few | TGTGCCAGCAGTGAGGTTCCTACAGCTAACTATGGCTACACCTTC | CASSEVPTANYGYTF
TRBJ2-3 | TRBD1 | TRBV6-5 | 15 | . | TGTGCCAGCAGACCGGGACAGCTTGCTCGAGATACGCAGTATTTT | CASRPGQLARDTQYF
TRBJ1-2 | TRBD1 | TRBV5-8 | 14 | . | TGTGCCAGCAGCCAAGGACAGGGCTGGCGTGGCTACACCTTC | CASSQGQGWRGYTF
TRBJ1-6 | TRBD1 | TRBV7-2 | 15 | . | TGTGCCAGCAGCTGGGACAGGGTGGAGAATTCACCCCTCCACTTT | CASSWDRVENSPLHF
TRBJ2-2 | TRBD2 | TRBV5-1 | 18 | . | TGCGCCAGCAGCTCGTTGCCTAGCGGGGGAGCGAGCACCGGGGAGCTGTTTTTT | CASSSLPSGGASTGELFF
TRBJ2-1 | TRBD1 | TRBV6-2/TRBV6-3 | 16 | . | TGTGCCAGCAGTTACTTTGGGACAGGGGGCGGGAATGAGCAGTTCTTC | CASSYFGTGGGNEQFF
TRBJ1-1 | TRBD1 | TRBV2 | 12 | . | TGTGCCAGGGGCGACAGGGACACTGAAGCTTTCTTT | CARGDRDTEAFF
TRBJ1-1 | TRBD1 | TRBV28 | 13 | . | TGTGCCAGCAGAAGACAGGGGAACACTGAAGCTTTCTTT | CASRRQGNTEAFF
TRBJ1-2 | . | TRBV24-1 | 13 | . | TGTGCCACCAGTGCGACAGGTGTGGGAGGCTACACCTTC | CATSATGVGGYTF
TRBJ1-1 | . | TRBV14 | 14 | . | TGTGCCAGCAGCCTCGCCCTACCGAACACTGAAGCTTTCTTT | CASSLALPNTEAFF
TRBJ1-1 | . | TRBV2 | 14 | . | TGTGCCAGCAGTGGACTCGACGGGAACACTGAAGCTTTCTTT | CASSGLDGNTEAFF
TRBJ2-5 | . | TRBV7-2 | 15 | . | TGTGCCAGCAGCTTAGGGGGCCAGGGGTTGAAGACCCAGTACTTC | CASSLGGQGLKTQYF
TRBJ1-1 | . | TRBV2 | 13 | . | TGTGCCAGCACCGGGGAGCGGAACACTGAAGCTTTCTTT | CASTGERNTEAFF